This T cell receptor beta chain was captured in a study of blood T cell repertoires in COVID-19. Whole-study context: PBMCs, B-cell-depleted T cells, or T cells were the source of the cDNA or gDNA that made up the material.

The germline CDR1 and CDR2 sequences are SGHVS and FNYEAQ. The CDR3 is 13 amino acids. V lost 2 bases to trimming and J lost 5 bases, with 6 bases between them. This clone occurred a few times. TCRdb keeps only in-frame clones here, not all; method: immunoSEQ multiplex PCR. The profile covers roughly 200,000 clones, with about 80% appearing a single time and about 4.5% taken by the ten largest. The V gene is TRBV7-6, the J gene TRBJ2-2; D gene ambiguous. The specimen was peripheral blood. The TCR originated in a man aged 45 to 65 with active or convalescent COVID-19. CDR3 nucleotides: TGTGCCAGCAGCTTATCTCAGACCGGGGAGCTGTTTTTT. Residues: CASSLSQTGELFF.